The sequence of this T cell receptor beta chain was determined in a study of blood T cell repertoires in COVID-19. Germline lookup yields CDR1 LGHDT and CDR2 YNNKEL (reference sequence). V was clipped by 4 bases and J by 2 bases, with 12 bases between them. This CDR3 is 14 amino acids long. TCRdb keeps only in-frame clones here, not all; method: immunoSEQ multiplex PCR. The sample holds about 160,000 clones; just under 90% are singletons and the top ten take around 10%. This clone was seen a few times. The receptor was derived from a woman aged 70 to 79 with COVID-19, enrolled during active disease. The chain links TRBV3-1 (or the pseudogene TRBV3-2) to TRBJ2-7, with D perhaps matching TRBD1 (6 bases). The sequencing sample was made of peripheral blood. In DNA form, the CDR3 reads TGTGCCAGCAGCCGCACACAGGGCCCCTACGAGCAGTACTTC. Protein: CASSRTQGPYEQYF.